This T cell receptor beta chain originates from a study of early T cells in non-severe SARS-CoV-2 infection (dated by TCRdb to the early 2020s). The study in broad terms: Because TCR sequencing relied on bulk RNA taken from unsorted whole blood, pairing of alpha and beta chains was not possible. General findings and caveats noted by the study authors: VDJdb matching was skewed toward anti-spike CD8 responses and likely underestimated virus-specific expansions, missing private and CD4 specificities.

A remark on this clonotype: It has no known antigen specificity. Base-call qualities are not available, and no considerably larger clone is one nucleotide away.

The study was a case-control design nested within a healthcare worker cohort in London, UK, with weekly nasopharyngeal swab PCR tests and blood sampling. Healthcare workers were recruited during the week of the UK lockdown, between 23 and 31 March 2020, and followed weekly for up to roughly 15 weeks. From the cysteine up to the phenylalanine, the CDR3 has a length of 16 residues. CDR3 DNA is the only sequence kept; it has 48 bases, read in frame from the first base. As encoded in the germline V gene (reference sequence), CDR1 is SEHNR while CDR2 is FQNEAQ. V loses 4 bases of germline sequence and J loses 2 bases, and the interval between the two ends is 14 bases. To prepare the library, 5' RACE was applied. Sequencing took place on a NextSeq 500. In the TCR library protocol, unique molecular identifiers were attached to individual cDNA molecules to correct for PCR bias and sequencing error. Sequencing covered both TCR alpha and beta chains, and within each sample the abundances of alpha and beta sequences were tightly co-correlated. In the original analysis: V gene, J gene and CDR3 annotation of TCR sequences was performed with Decombinator V4. Expanded TCRs were defined as changing significantly between any two time points under a Poisson model with p below 0.0001. TCR abundances were normalised to the total number of TCRs sequenced per sample and expressed as counts per million. TRAV1-2 paired with TRAJ12, TRAJ20 or TRAJ33 defined MAIT TCRs, while TRAV10 paired with TRAJ18 defined iNKT TCRs. VDJdb, accessed 1 November 2021, was searched for CMV, EBV and SARS-CoV-2 annotated TCRs, excluding TCRs annotated for multiple antigens. TCRdb reprocessing: public reads trimmed at Q25 with fastp, clones called with MiXCR, in-frame beta chains kept. CDR3 protein sequences are deduplicated, and each keeps its most common genes and DNA. For this entry, the V and J calls and clone size follow TCRdb and not the study's own pipeline. The sample table shows 45,000 to 75,000 distinct CDR3 sequences, and around an eighth are seen once. The ten largest make up approximately 4.8% of the sample.

This sequence originates from an adult who was a healthcare worker with PCR-confirmed SARS-CoV-2 infection or an uninfected control (not recorded which). The chain uses TRBV7-9 and TRBJ2-2; the D gene is perhaps TRBD2, from 6 matching bases. Sequencing was performed on whole blood. The nucleotide sequence is TGTGCCAGCAGCTCATTAGCGGAGGGTAACACCGGGGAGCTGTTTTTT. It is translated as CASSSLAEGNTGELFF.